The 10 T cell receptor beta chains presented below share a single source sample, sequenced in a study of blood T cell repertoires in COVID-19. Some clones are missing from TCRdb's copy, which holds only in-frame ones; the method was immunoSEQ multiplex PCR. The sample contains about 300,000 clones, about 84% of which appear only once. Sequenced material: peripheral blood. The receptors derive from a woman in her fifties or sixties with acute or convalescent COVID-19.

This clone came up once. The V gene is TRBV5-8, the J gene TRBJ2-5; D not certain. This CDR3 contains 15 residues. Germline V gives CDR1 SGHTS, CDR2 YDEGEE. The ends were cut back, 0 bases at V and 5 bases at J, with 14 bases in the middle. CDR3: CASSLDGRVRETQYF. The CDR3 DNA reads TGTGCCAGCAGCTTGGACGGTCGGGTTCGGGAGACCCAGTACTTC.

The J gene is TRBJ1-5, the V gene TRBV24-1; the D gene is possibly TRBD1 (5 bases). The ends were cut back, 5 bases at V and 4 bases at J, with 11 bases in the middle. Germline CDR1 reads KGHDR; CDR2 reads SFDVKD. CDR3 size: 14 residues. The CDR3 reads CATSVGGGNQPQHF. DNA for the CDR3: TGTGCCACCAGTGTGGGGGGAGGGAATCAGCCCCAGCATTTT.

The chain carries TRBV19 and TRBJ2-7; 9 nucleotides agree with TRBD1. V lost 6 bases, J lost 4 bases, and 4 bases stayed unmatched. The CDR3 length is 13 residues. Germline loops: CDR1 LNHDA, CDR2 SQIVND (reference sequence). The CDR3 protein is CASRGTGPYEQYF. CDR3 DNA sequence: TGTGCCAGTAGAGGGACAGGGCCTTACGAGCAGTACTTC.

The chain has TRBV19 and TRBJ2-3, with TRBD2 matching over 10 bases. This CDR3 region has 15 residues. Germline values: CDR1 LNHDA, CDR2 SQIVND (reference sequence). The V gene end was trimmed by 7 bases and the J gene end by 1 base; junction bases not matched to a gene: 5. The CDR3 spells CASTLGLAGTDTQYF. In nucleotides, the CDR3 is TGTGCCAGTACCCTAGGACTAGCGGGCACAGATACGCAGTATTTT. The complete variable domain, with remaining parts taken from reference TRBV19 and TRBJ2-3, reads DGGITQSPKYLFRKEGQNVTLSCEQNLNHDAMYWYRQDPGQGLRLIYYSQIVNDFQKGDIAEGYSVSREKKESFPLTVTSAQKNPTAFYLCASTLGLAGTDTQYFGPGTRLTVL.

The chain links TRBV18 to TRBJ2-2; 8 bases align to TRBD1. The V and J ends lost 4 bases and 1 base, in that order; junction bases with no gene match: 2. This CDR3 region has 15 residues. CDR1 is KGHSH, CDR2 LQKENI, per germline. CDR3 nucleotides: TGTGCCAGCTCACTCGGGACAGGGAACACCGGGGAGCTGTTTTTT. It translates to CASSLGTGNTGELFF.

This rearrangement joins TRBV7-3 to TRBJ2-7; 12 bases match TRBD1. There are 14 residues in the CDR3. V shed 5 bases and J 4 bases; nucleotides not matched to a gene: 3. CDR1 SGHTA and CDR2 FQGTGA come from the germline V gene. CDR3 in DNA: TGTGCCAGCAGCGTGGGACAGGGGGCATACGAGCAGTACTTC. It yields the protein CASSVGQGAYEQYF.

The chain carries TRBV7-2 and TRBJ2-3; weak D call: TRBD1 (6 bases). V was shortened by 2 bases and J by 2 bases, with 11 bases between the two germline ends. This CDR3 region has 15 residues. The germline gives CDR1 SGHTA, CDR2 FQGNSA. This CDR3 is CASSLSGVYTDTQYF. In DNA form, the CDR3 reads TGTGCCAGCAGCTTATCAGGGGTCTACACAGATACGCAGTATTTT.

The rearrangement joins TRBV28 to TRBJ2-1; maybe TRBD2 (5 bases). CDR1 and CDR2 from the germline V gene are MDHEN and SYDVKM. The CDR3 covers 14 residues. Trimming took 6 bases from V and 5 from J, leaving 14 bases between them. The chain's CDR3 is CASSRPRGNNEQFF. The CDR3 nucleotides read TGTGCCAGCAGCCGCCCCCGGGGTAACAATGAGCAGTTCTTC.

DNA of the CDR3: TGTGCCAGCTCACCTTTATTAGCGGGAGTCTACGAGCAGTACTTC. Translating it yields CASSPLLAGVYEQYF. V is TRBV18 and J is TRBJ2-7; 9 bases agree with TRBD2. This CDR3 has 15 amino acids. Germline CDR1 is KGHSH and CDR2 is LQKENI. V dropped 3 bases and J dropped 3; count of bases not matched to a gene: 6.

This clone was observed a few times. V is TRBV9 and J is TRBJ2-5; a weak D match, TRBD1 (5 bases). CDR1 and CDR2 from the germline V gene are SGDLS and YYNGEE. V was trimmed by 1 base and J by 0 bases, leaving 10 bases between them. This CDR3 has 15 residues. The CDR3 DNA follows: TGTGCCAGCAGCGTAAGGGGAATGTACCAAGAGACCCAGTACTTC. Protein sequence: CASSVRGMYQETQYF.